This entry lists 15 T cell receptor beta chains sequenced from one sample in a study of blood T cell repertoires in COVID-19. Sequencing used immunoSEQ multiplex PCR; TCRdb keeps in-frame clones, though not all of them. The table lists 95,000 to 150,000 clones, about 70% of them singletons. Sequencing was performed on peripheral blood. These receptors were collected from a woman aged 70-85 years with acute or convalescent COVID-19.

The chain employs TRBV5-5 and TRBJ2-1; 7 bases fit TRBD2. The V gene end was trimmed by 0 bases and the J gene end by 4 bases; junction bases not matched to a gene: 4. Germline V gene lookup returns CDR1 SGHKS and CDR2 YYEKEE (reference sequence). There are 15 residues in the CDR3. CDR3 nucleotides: TGTGCCAGCAGCTTGGTGGGAGCGGGGTACAATGAGCAGTTCTTC. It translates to CASSLVGAGYNEQFF.

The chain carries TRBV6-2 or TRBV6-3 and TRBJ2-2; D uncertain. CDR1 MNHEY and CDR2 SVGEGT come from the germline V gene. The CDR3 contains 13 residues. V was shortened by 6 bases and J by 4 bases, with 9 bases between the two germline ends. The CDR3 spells CASSPQITGELFF. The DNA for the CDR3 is TGTGCCAGCAGCCCCCAGATCACCGGGGAGCTGTTTTTT.

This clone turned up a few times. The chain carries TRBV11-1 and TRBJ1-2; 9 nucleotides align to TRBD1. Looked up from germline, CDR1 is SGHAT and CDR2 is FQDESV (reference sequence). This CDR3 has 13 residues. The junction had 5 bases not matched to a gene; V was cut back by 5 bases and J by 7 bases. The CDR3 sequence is CASSLGQGRGYTF. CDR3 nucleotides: TGTGCCAGCAGCCTCGGACAGGGGCGTGGCTACACCTTC.

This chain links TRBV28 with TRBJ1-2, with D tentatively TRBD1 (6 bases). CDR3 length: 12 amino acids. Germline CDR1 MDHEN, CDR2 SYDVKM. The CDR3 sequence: CAPFDRRDGYTF. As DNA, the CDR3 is TGTGCTCCATTCGACAGGCGGGATGGCTACACCTTC.

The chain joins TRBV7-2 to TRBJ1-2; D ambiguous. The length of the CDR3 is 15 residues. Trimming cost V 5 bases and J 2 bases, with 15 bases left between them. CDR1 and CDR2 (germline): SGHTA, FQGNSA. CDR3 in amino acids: CASSPRGGLNYGYTF. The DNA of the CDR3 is TGTGCCAGCAGCCCCCGAGGCGGACTCAACTATGGCTACACCTTC.

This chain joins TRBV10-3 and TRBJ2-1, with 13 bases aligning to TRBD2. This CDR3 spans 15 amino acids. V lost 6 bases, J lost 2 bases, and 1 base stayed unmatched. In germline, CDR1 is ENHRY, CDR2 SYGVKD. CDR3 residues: CAISGTSGTYNEQFF. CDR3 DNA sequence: TGTGCCATCAGCGGGACTAGCGGGACCTACAATGAGCAGTTCTTC.

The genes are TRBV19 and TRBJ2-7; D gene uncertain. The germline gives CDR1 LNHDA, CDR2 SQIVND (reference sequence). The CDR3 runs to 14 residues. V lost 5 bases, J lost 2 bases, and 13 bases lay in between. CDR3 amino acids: CASSPMRGAYEQYF. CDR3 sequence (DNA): TGTGCCAGTAGTCCCATGCGCGGTGCCTACGAGCAGTACTTC.

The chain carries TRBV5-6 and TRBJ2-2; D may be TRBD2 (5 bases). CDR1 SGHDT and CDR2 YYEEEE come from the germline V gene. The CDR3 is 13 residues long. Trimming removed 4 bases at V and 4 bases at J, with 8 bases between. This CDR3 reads CASSVGGTGELFF. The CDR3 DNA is TGTGCCAGCAGCGTCGGAGGCACCGGGGAGCTGTTTTTT. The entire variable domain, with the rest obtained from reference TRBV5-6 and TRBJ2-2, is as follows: DAGVTQSPTHLIKTRGQQVTLRCSPKSGHDTVSWYQQALGQGPQFIFQYYEEEERQRGNFPDRFSGHQFPNYSSELNVNALLLGDSALYLCASSVGGTGELFFGEGSRLTVL.

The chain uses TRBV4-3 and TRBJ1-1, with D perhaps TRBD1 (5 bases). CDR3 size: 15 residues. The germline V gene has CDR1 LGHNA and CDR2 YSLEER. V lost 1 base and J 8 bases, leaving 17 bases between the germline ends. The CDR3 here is CASSQAPQVLDEAFF. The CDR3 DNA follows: TGCGCCAGCAGCCAAGCCCCACAGGTCCTTGACGAAGCTTTCTTT.

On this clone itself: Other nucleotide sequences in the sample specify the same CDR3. The CDR3 sequence is CASSLLGQGTGELFF. CDR3 sequence (DNA): TGCGCCAGCAGCTTGCTGGGACAGGGCACCGGGGAGCTGTTTTTT. The chain joins TRBV5-1 to TRBJ2-2; 9 bases are a match to TRBD1. Unmatched junction bases numbered 2, after V lost 1 base and J lost 4 bases. CDR3 length: 15 amino acids. Per the germline V gene, CDR1 is SGHRS and CDR2 is YFSETQ. The whole variable domain, remainder taken from reference TRBV5-1 and TRBJ2-2, is KAGVTQTPRYLIKTRGQQVTLSCSPISGHRSVSWYQQTPGQGLQFLFEYFSETQRNKGNFPGRFSGRQFSNSRSEMNVSTLELGDSALYLCASSLLGQGTGELFFGEGSRLTVL.

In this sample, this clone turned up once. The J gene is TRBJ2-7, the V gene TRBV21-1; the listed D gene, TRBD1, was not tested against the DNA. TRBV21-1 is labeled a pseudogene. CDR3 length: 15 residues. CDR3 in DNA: TGTGCCAGCAGCCCCCCAACAGGGCGCTCCTACGAGCAGTACTTC. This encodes CASSPPTGRSYEQYF.

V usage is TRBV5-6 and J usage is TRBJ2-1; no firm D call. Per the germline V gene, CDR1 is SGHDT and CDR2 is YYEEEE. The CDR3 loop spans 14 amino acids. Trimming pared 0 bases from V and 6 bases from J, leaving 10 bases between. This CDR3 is CASSLVATINEQFF. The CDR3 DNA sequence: TGTGCCAGCAGCTTGGTTGCTACCATCAATGAGCAGTTCTTC.

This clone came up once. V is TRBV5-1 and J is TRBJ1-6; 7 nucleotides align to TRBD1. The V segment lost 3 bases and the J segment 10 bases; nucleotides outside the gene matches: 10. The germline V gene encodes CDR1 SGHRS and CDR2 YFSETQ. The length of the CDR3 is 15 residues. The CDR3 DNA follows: TGCGCCAGCAGCTCTGGACAGGCCTTCGGCTCACCCCTCCACTTT. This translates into CASSSGQAFGSPLHF.

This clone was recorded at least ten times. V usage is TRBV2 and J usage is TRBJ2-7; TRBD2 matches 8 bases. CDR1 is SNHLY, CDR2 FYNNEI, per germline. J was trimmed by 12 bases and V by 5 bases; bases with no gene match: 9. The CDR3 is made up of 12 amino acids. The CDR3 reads CASSPPSGSLYF. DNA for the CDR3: TGTGCCAGCAGTCCCCCCAGCGGGAGCTTGTACTTC. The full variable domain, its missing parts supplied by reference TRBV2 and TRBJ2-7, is EPEVTQTPSHQVTQMGQEVILRCVPISNHLYFYWYRQILGQKVEFLVSFYNNEISEKSEIFDDQFSVERPDGSNFTLKIRSTKLEDSAMYFCASSPPSGSLYFGPGTRLTVT.

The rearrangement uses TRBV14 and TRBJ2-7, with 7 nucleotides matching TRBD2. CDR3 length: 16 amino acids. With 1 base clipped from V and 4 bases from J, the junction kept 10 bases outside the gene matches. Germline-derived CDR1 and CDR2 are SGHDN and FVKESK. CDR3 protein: CASSQAVSGGRYEQYF. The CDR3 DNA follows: TGTGCCAGCAGCCAAGCCGTTTCGGGGGGTCGATACGAGCAGTACTTC.